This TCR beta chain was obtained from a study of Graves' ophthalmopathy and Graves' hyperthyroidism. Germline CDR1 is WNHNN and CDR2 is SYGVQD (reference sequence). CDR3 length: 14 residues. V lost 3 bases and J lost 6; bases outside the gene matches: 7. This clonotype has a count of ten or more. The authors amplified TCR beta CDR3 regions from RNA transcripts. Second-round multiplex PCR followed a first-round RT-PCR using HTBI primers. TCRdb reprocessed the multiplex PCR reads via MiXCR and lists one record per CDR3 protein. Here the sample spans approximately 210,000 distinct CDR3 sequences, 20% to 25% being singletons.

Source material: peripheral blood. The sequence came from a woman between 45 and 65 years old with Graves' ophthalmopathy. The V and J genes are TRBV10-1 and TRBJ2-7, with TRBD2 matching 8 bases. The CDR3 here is CASSESGGGPEQYF. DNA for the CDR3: TGCGCCAGCAGTGAATCCGGGGGGGGTCCCGAGCAGTACTTC.